Below are 22 T cell receptor beta chains sequenced from a single sample in a study of regulatory T cells in long-lasting Graves disease. Combining iRepertoire HTBI primers with Arm-PCR of CDR3 regions, the authors built TCR beta libraries. Using its own MiXCR run on the multiplex PCR reads, TCRdb lists one record per CDR3 protein. This table has about 460,000 distinct CDR3 sequences, 13% to 15% appearing once. Time point described: newly diagnosed GD, antithyroid drugs for less than 3 months. Construction of the TCR library relied on RNA isolated from PBMCs. The sample was also linked to a second study, of T cells in Graves' hyperthyroidism and ophthalmopathy.

The specimen comprised peripheral blood mononuclear cells (PBMCs), sampled at new diagnosis, from a patient treated with antithyroid drugs. The receptor source for this set is a woman between 50 and 59 years old with Graves disease.

This clonotype was recorded at least ten times. The chain is built from TRBV20-1 and TRBJ2-7; the D gene is possibly TRBD1 (5 bases). Germline V CDR1 and CDR2: DFQATT, SNEGSKA (reference sequence). Deletions cut 3 bases from V and 6 bases from J, with 9 bases between. The CDR3 has 11 residues. The CDR3 is CSARGRLEQYF. DNA for the CDR3: TGCAGTGCTAGGGGGCGTCTCGAGCAGTACTTC.

This clonotype was found a few times. V and J are TRBV30 and TRBJ2-5; D remains unclear. Germline V gives CDR1 GTSNPN, CDR2 SVGIG (reference sequence). CDR3 length equals 12 residues. The V and J ends lost 3 bases and 5 bases respectively, with 10 bases between them. The CDR3 is CAWSSQVETQYF. Here the CDR3 DNA reads TGTGCCTGGAGCTCCCAGGTCGAGACCCAGTACTTC.

This clonotype turned up a few times. The chain has TRBV19 and TRBJ1-5; D is unclear. CDR3 size: 15 residues. Trimming removed 7 bases from V and 3 bases from J, with 16 bases in between. CDR1 LNHDA and CDR2 SQIVND come from the germline V gene (reference sequence). The CDR3 DNA is TGTGCCAGTAAAGACACGGTCGCCTTCAATCAGCCCCAGCATTTT. Its protein is CASKDTVAFNQPQHF.

This sequence joins TRBV7-3 and TRBJ2-2; 10 bases are a match to TRBD2. Per the germline V gene, CDR1 is SGHTA and CDR2 is FQGTGA. V dropped 1 base and J dropped 4; count of bases not matched to a gene: 3. The CDR3 sequence is 16 residues long. The CDR3 DNA reads TGTGCCAGCAGCTTAATAGCGGGAGGTGCCACCGGGGAGCTGTTTTTT. This gives the protein CASSLIAGGATGELFF.

This clonotype was found many times. The rearrangement uses TRBV10-1 and TRBJ2-5; tentatively, D is TRBD1 or TRBD2 (6 bases each). The CDR3 extends over 14 amino acids. Per the germline V gene, CDR1 is WNHNN and CDR2 is SYGVQD (reference sequence). The V and J ends lost 3 bases and 2 bases respectively, with 10 bases between them. The CDR3, as DNA: TGCGCCAGCAGTGACCGCGGGACACAAGAGACCCAGTACTTC. It encodes CASSDRGTQETQYF.

This clonotype was observed at least ten times. The CDR3 region is CSVGQGNEKLFF. The CDR3 DNA is TGCAGCGTTGGACAGGGAAATGAAAAACTGTTTTTT. The gene calls are TRBV29-1 and TRBJ1-4; the match to TRBD1 covers 7 bases. The CDR3 has 12 amino acids. J gave up 5 bases and V 4 bases, and 1 base lay outside the gene matches. Germline CDR1 reads SQVTM; CDR2 reads ANQGSEA.

This clonotype showed up just a few times. The chain employs TRBV19 and TRBJ1-5, with D unclear. In germline, CDR1 is LNHDA, CDR2 SQIVND (reference sequence). CDR3 length: 14 amino acids. Trimming left V 5 bases short and J 6 bases short, with 14 bases between. Written as DNA, the CDR3 is TGTGCCAGTAGTCCCGTCCTAGCGGCTCAGCCCCAGCATTTT. Protein product: CASSPVLAAQPQHF.

This clonotype was detected many times. The genes are TRBV2 and TRBJ1-5; D remains unclear. Trimming took 6 bases from V and 4 from J, leaving 7 bases between them. The CDR3 is 12 residues long. The germline V gene encodes CDR1 SNHLY and CDR2 FYNNEI. CDR3 protein: CASSLRNQPQHF. CDR3 sequence (DNA): TGTGCCAGCAGCCTGAGAAATCAGCCCCAGCATTTT.

The chain uses TRBV9 and TRBJ2-1, with D possibly TRBD2 on 5 matching bases. Between the trimmed V and J ends, which lost 4 bases and 1 base, there was a span of 12 bases. Germline V CDR1 and CDR2: SGDLS, YYNGEE. CDR3 length: 15 amino acids. The CDR3 sequence is CASSPIPGSYNEQFF. The CDR3 coding sequence is TGTGCCAGCAGCCCGATCCCGGGGTCCTACAATGAGCAGTTCTTC.

This CDR3 is CASSQEGLLMETQYF. CDR3 sequence (DNA): TGTGCCAGCAGCCAAGAGGGTCTACTCATGGAGACCCAGTACTTC. This chain connects TRBV14 to TRBJ2-5; D gene ambiguous. Trimming took 0 bases from V and 5 from J, leaving 13 bases between them. Germline CDR1 is SGHDN and CDR2 is FVKESK. The CDR3 is 15 residues long.

The J gene is TRBJ1-5, the V gene TRBV2, with a weak D call TRBD1 (5 bases). Between the trimmed V and J ends, which lost 3 bases and 6 bases, there was a span of 9 bases. Germline lookup yields CDR1 SNHLY and CDR2 FYNNEI. This CDR3 region has 13 residues. CDR3 sequence reads: CASSDGGTQPQHF. The DNA of the CDR3 is TGTGCCAGCAGTGACGGGGGTACTCAGCCCCAGCATTTT.

This clonotype was found many times. This chain connects TRBV28 to TRBJ2-7; D remains unclear. The CDR3 runs 15 residues. V was trimmed by 1 base and J by 3 bases, leaving 13 bases between them. Germline assignment: CDR1 MDHEN and CDR2 SYDVKM. CDR3 DNA: TGTGCCAGCAGTTTATCCCAGCCAGGCGGCTACGAGCAGTACTTC. Protein sequence: CASSLSQPGGYEQYF.

This clonotype was found many times. J is TRBJ1-1 and V is TRBV10-3; D ambiguous. The CDR3 runs to 15 residues. V lost 6 bases and J 4 bases, leaving 18 bases between the germline ends. The germline V gene encodes CDR1 ENHRY and CDR2 SYGVKD. CDR3 nucleotide sequence: TGTGCCATCAGCAAGACGACGAGAGAGAGCACTGAAGCTTTCTTT. Translating it yields CAISKTTRESTEAFF.

This clonotype has ten or more counts. V and J are TRBV11-2 and TRBJ2-3; 8 bases fit TRBD1. Germline CDR1 and CDR2: SGHAT and FQNNGV. The CDR3 totals 17 residues. V was pared by 0 bases and J by 4 bases, with 9 bases of the junction left unmatched. The CDR3 DNA reads as TGTGCCAGCAGCTTAGATCCGCCCTCGGACAGGGCAGATACGCAGTATTTT. Translation gives CASSLDPPSDRADTQYF.

V gene TRBV6-1 combines with J gene TRBJ2-1; D is tentatively TRBD1 or TRBD2 (6 bases each). Trimming pared 6 bases from V and 1 base from J, leaving 19 bases between. The CDR3 consists of 17 residues. In germline, CDR1 is MNHNS, CDR2 SASEGT. The CDR3 here is CASSPGLRRGSYNEQFF. CDR3 in DNA: TGTGCCAGCAGCCCGGGATTACGGAGGGGGTCCTACAATGAGCAGTTCTTC.

The chain recombines TRBV5-1 with TRBJ2-7, with a weak D call TRBD2 (5 bases). The CDR3 has 14 residues. V lost 4 bases, J lost 0 bases, and 11 bases lay in between. Looked up from germline, CDR1 is SGHRS and CDR2 is YFSETQ. As DNA, the CDR3 is TGCGCCAGCAGCCAGGACTGGTCCTCCTACGAGCAGTACTTC. Amino acid sequence: CASSQDWSSYEQYF.

This clonotype has a count of ten or more. The chain carries TRBV27 and TRBJ1-1; D is possibly TRBD1 (6 bases). With 10 bases removed from V and 0 bases from J, the gap between germline ends came to 18 bases. CDR1 and CDR2 from the germline V gene are MNHEY and SMNVEV (reference sequence). This CDR3 contains 15 residues. The CDR3 reads CATCSRGFMNTEAFF. In DNA, the CDR3 is TGTGCCACCTGCTCCAGGGGCTTCATGAACACTGAAGCTTTCTTT.

This clonotype occurred many times. The rearrangement links TRBV7-9 to TRBJ2-2, with 9 bases matching TRBD2. The CDR3 has 16 residues. Losses at the gene ends were 3 bases for V and 6 bases for J; bases not matched to a gene: 8. Looked up from germline, CDR1 is SEHNR and CDR2 is FQNEAQ (reference sequence). The CDR3 nucleotides read TGTGCCAGCAGCTTGGTTGCGGGAGGGTTCGCCGGGGAGCTGTTTTTT. Its translation: CASSLVAGGFAGELFF.

Turning to this clonotype: A much larger clone sits a single nucleotide away, making a read error possible. The chain recombines TRBV5-4 with TRBJ2-5; D remains unclear. CDR1 SGHNT and CDR2 YYREEE come from the germline V gene (reference sequence). The CDR3 has 16 residues. The CDR3 is CASSRGGAGVPESQYF. For the CDR3, the DNA is TGTGCCAGCAGCCGTGGCGGAGCTGGAGTCCCAGAGTCCCAGTACTTC.

This clonotype was seen at least ten times. The chain recombines TRBV28 with TRBJ2-7, with 7 positions matching TRBD1. The J segment lost 4 bases and the V segment lost 2 bases, leaving 8 bases of the junction unmatched. CDR3 size: 15 residues. CDR1 MDHEN and CDR2 SYDVKM come from the germline V gene. The CDR3 DNA is TGTGCCAGCAGTTTAAACCCGCAGGGGGTGTACGAGCAGTACTTC. It specifies CASSLNPQGVYEQYF. The complete variable domain, with remaining parts taken from reference TRBV28 and TRBJ2-7, reads DVKVTQSSRYLVKRTGEKVFLECVQDMDHENMFWYRQDPGLGLRLIYFSYDVKMKEKGDIPEGYSVSREKKERFSLILESASTNQTSMYLCASSLNPQGVYEQYFGPGTRLTVT.

Ten or more counts support this clonotype. This chain links TRBV20-1 with TRBJ1-1; the D is unclear. The CDR3 is made up of 13 amino acids. V was shortened by 3 bases and J by 1 base, with 9 bases between the two germline ends. Germline CDR1 is DFQATT and CDR2 is SNEGSKA (reference sequence). The CDR3 nucleotides are TGCAGTGCTAGTGTGCGGGCGAACACTGAAGCTTTCTTT. Amino acid sequence: CSASVRANTEAFF.

This clonotype was detected ten times or more. The chain recombines TRBV5-1 with TRBJ1-1; the D is unclear. Looked up from germline, CDR1 is SGHRS and CDR2 is YFSETQ. V lost 4 bases and J 2 bases, leaving 15 bases between the germline ends. The CDR3 length is 15 residues. As DNA, the CDR3 is TGCGCCAGCAGCCTCGGCGGGGAGTCAAACACTGAAGCTTTCTTT. It yields the protein CASSLGGESNTEAFF. Looking up the rest from reference TRBV5-1 and TRBJ1-1 gives the full variable domain: KAGVTQTPRYLIKTRGQQVTLSCSPISGHRSVSWYQQTPGQGLQFLFEYFSETQRNKGNFPGRFSGRQFSNSRSEMNVSTLELGDSALYLCASSLGGESNTEAFFGQGTRLTVV.